Ten or more counts support the clone carrying this T cell receptor (beta chain). The sample is drawn from a study of T cell repertoires in cytomegalovirus infection. For the study at large: CMV infection plus the matching HLA type was flagged by public TCR beta signatures.

TCRdb reprocessed the reads with MiXCR, giving one entry per CDR3 protein. The data show some 350,000 distinct CDR3 sequences, over 15% seen once. The sample consisted of PBMCs. The origin of this receptor is a human donor in good health (CMV status not recorded). Some clones in this sample may be carry-over from other donors' samples.

The CDR3 DNA is TGTGCCAGCAGCCAAATGGCACTAGCGGGAGGACACGAGCAGTACTTC. Protein sequence: CASSQMALAGGHEQYF. This chain links TRBV7-2 with TRBJ2-7; 12 bases are a match to TRBD2. This CDR3 spans 16 amino acids. The germline V gene has CDR1 SGHTA and CDR2 FQGNSA. Germline trimming cut 5 bases from V and 5 bases from J; bases unmatched to any gene: 10.